This TCR beta chain came from a study of T cells in localized non-small cell lung cancer. Assay used: immunoSEQ multiplex PCR; TCRdb lists only in-frame clones, some missing. The sample contains 2,100 or so clones, roughly 30% of which appear only once. CDR3 length: 13 amino acids. V lost 6 bases to trimming and J lost 4 bases, with 13 bases between them. Germline CDR1 and CDR2: MNHGY and SAAAGT. There are a few counts of this clone. The rearrangement uses TRBV6-8 and TRBJ2-7; a possible D gene is TRBD1 (6 bases). This TCR derives from a male donor at least 60 years old with stage III lung adenocarcinoma. The input for sequencing was lung tumor tissue, taken before any cancer treatment. For the CDR3, the DNA is TGTGCCAGCAGCCAAAGGACAGCTTACGAGCAGTACTTC. As protein: CASSQRTAYEQYF.